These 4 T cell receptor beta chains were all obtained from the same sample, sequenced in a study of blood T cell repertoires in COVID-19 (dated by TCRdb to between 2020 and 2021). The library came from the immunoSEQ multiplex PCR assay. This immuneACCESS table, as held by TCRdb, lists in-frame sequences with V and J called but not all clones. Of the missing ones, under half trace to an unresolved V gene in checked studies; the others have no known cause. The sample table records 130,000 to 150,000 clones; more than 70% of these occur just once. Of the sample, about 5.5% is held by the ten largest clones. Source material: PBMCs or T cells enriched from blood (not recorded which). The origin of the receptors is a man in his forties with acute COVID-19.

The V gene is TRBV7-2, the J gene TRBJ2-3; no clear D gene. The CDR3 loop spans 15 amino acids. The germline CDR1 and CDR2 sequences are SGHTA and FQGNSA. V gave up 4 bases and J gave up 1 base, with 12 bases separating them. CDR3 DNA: TGTGCCAGCAGCTATGTTCGCGGTGGCACAGATACGCAGTATTTT. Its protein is CASSYVRGGTDTQYF.

CDR3 nucleotide sequence: TGTGCCAGCAGTCCAAGCGGGAGTGAGTACGAGCAGTACTTC. Translated, it gives CASSPSGSEYEQYF. The chain employs TRBV27 and TRBJ2-7; the match to TRBD2 covers 8 bases. Losses at the gene ends were 5 bases for V and 4 bases for J; bases not matched to a gene: 7. Per germline, CDR1 MNHEY and CDR2 SMNVEV (reference sequence). This CDR3 comprises 14 residues.

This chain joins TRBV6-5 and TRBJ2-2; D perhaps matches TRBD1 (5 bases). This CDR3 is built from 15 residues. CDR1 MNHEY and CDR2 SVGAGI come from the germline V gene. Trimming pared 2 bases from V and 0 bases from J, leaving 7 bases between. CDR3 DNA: TGTGCCAGCAGTTACGGACACCCGAACACCGGGGAGCTGTTTTTT. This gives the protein CASSYGHPNTGELFF.

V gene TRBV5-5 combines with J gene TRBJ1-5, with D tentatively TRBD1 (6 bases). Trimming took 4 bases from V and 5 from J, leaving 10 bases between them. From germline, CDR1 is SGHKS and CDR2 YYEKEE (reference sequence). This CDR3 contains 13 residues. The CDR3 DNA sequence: TGTGCCAGCAGCAAGGACAGTGATCAGCCCCAGCATTTT. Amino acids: CASSKDSDQPQHF.